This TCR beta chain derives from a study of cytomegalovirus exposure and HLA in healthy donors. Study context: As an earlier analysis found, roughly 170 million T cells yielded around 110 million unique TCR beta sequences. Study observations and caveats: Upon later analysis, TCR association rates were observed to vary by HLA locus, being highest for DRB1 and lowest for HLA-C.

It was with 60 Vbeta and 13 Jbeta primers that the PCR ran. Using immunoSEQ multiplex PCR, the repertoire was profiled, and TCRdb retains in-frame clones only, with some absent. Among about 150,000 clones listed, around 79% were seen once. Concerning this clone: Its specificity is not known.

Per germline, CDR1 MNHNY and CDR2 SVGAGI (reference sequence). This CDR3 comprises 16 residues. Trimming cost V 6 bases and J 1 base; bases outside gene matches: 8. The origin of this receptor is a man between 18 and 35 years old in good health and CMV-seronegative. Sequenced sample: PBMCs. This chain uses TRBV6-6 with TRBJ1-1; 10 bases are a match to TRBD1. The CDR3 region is CASRPTGGAGNTEAFF. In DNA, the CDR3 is TGTGCCAGCAGACCGACAGGGGGCGCAGGGAACACTGAAGCTTTCTTT.